This T cell receptor beta chain was retrieved from a study of cytomegalovirus exposure and HLA in healthy donors. Regarding the study as a whole: Researchers left out some V segments, among them TRBV6-2 and TRBV6-3, as indistinguishable. Apart from CMV serostatus, no immune exposure information was available. Evidence from a later analysis indicated that most CMV-associated TCR beta chains looked HLA-restricted.

PCR used 60 Vbeta primers and 13 Jbeta primers. Generated by immunoSEQ multiplex PCR, the TCRdb table keeps only in-frame clones and is missing some. The table lists about 130,000 clones, almost 85% of them singletons. About this clone: The target antigen is unknown.

The CDR3 is 13 amino acids. Per the germline V gene, CDR1 is LNHDA and CDR2 is SQIVND (reference sequence). Trimming took 4 bases from V and 5 from J, leaving 11 bases between them. J is TRBJ2-5 and V is TRBV19; D ambiguous. The material sequenced was PBMCs. The TCR sequence derives from a boy between 2 and 15 years old in good health and CMV-seronegative. The CDR3 loop is CASSRRHPETQYF. CDR3 nucleotide sequence: TGTGCCAGTAGTAGGCGGCACCCCGAGACCCAGTACTTC.